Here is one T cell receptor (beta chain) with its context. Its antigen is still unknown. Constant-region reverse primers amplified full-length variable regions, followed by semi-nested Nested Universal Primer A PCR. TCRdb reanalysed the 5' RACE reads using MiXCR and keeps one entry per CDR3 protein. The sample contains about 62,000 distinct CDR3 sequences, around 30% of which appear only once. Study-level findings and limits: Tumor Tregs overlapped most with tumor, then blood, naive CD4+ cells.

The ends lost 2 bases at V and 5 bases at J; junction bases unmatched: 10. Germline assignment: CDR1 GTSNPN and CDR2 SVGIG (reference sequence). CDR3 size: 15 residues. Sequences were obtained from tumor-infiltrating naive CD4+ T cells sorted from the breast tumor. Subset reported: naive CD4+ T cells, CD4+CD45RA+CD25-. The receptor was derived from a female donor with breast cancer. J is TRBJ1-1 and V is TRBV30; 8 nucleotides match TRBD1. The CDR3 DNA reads TGTGCCTGGAGTCCTTCGACAGGGGAGACAACTGAAGCTTTCTTT. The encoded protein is CAWSPSTGETTEAFF.